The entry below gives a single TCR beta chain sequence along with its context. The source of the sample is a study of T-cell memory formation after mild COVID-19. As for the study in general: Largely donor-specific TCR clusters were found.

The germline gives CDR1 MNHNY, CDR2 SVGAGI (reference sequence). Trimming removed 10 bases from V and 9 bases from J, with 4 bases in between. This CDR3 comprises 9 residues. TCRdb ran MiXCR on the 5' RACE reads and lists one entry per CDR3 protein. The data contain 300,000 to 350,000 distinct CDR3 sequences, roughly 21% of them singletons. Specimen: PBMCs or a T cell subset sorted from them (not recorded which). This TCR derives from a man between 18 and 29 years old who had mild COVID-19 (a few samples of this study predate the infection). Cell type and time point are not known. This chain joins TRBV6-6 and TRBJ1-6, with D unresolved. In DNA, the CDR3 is TGTGCCACTTCTTCACCCCTCCACTTT. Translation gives CATSSPLHF.